This record looks at one T cell receptor beta chain sequence and its context. As for treatment: oral pan-JAK inhibitor, 5-10 mg twice daily. The sample originates from a study of CD8+ T cells in alopecia areata. Reverse transcription of extracted RNA yielded cDNA, which provided the sequencing template. Clones were read by immunoSEQ multiplex PCR, and TCRdb kept only the in-frame ones, dropping some. The sample records some 240,000 clones, around 57% being singletons. The CDR3 is made up of 15 amino acids. Germline values: CDR1 GTSNPN, CDR2 SVGIG (reference sequence). Trimming cost V 1 base and J 1 base; bases outside gene matches: 3.

Sample: CD4+ T cells sorted from blood, taken at week 4, from a patient treated with tofacitinib. The receptor was isolated from a human donor with alopecia areata. The rearrangement joins TRBV30 to TRBJ2-3; 9 bases are shared with TRBD1. CDR3 nucleotides: TGTGCCTGGAGTGGGGACAGGGTTGGCACAGATACGCAGTATTTT. Its protein product is CAWSGDRVGTDTQYF.